This T cell receptor beta chain emerged from a study of shared clonotypes between healthy human individuals. Naive CD8 cells, CD45RO-negative and positively selected for CCR7, excluded terminally differentiated effector memory CD45RA+ cells. The CDR3 is made up of 15 amino acids. Germline CDR1 and CDR2: MGHRA and YSYEKL. Trimming shortened V by 0 bases and J by 3 bases, and 8 bases separated the two germline ends. Assay used: immunoSEQ multiplex PCR; TCRdb lists only in-frame clones, some missing. The sample holds millions of clones; 85% to 95% are singletons and the top ten take roughly 1%. Sequencing was done on a sample of naive CD8+ T cells sorted from blood. The rearrangement links TRBV4-1 to TRBJ2-2; D not certain. This receptor was obtained from a man between 18 and 35 years old in good health. The chain's CDR3 is CASSQEDEYTGELFF. The CDR3 nucleotides read TGCGCCAGCAGCCAAGAGGACGAGTACACCGGGGAGCTGTTTTTT.